This TCR beta chain originates from a study of blood T cell repertoires in COVID-19. Study summary: The United States, Italy and Spain were the sources of the acute and convalescent COVID-19 samples. PBMCs, B-cell-depleted T cells, or T cells were the source of the cDNA or gDNA that made up the material.

Sequencing used immunoSEQ multiplex PCR; TCRdb keeps in-frame clones, though not all of them. The data hold about 100,000 clones, with around four fifths observed a single time. Trimming took 5 bases from V and 1 from J, leaving 29 bases between them. The CDR3 covers 20 residues. Germline-derived CDR1 and CDR2 are MDHEN and SYDVKM. The sample holds many counts of this clone. The sequence came from a man between 65 and 79 years old with active or convalescent COVID-19. The J gene is TRBJ2-5, the V gene TRBV28; the D gene is possibly TRBD1 (5 bases). What was sequenced was peripheral blood. CDR3 coding DNA: TGTGCCAGCAGTCTCGATCGTATAGGGGCGGTCTCCTTGGGCCAAGAGACCCAGTACTTC. As protein: CASSLDRIGAVSLGQETQYF.